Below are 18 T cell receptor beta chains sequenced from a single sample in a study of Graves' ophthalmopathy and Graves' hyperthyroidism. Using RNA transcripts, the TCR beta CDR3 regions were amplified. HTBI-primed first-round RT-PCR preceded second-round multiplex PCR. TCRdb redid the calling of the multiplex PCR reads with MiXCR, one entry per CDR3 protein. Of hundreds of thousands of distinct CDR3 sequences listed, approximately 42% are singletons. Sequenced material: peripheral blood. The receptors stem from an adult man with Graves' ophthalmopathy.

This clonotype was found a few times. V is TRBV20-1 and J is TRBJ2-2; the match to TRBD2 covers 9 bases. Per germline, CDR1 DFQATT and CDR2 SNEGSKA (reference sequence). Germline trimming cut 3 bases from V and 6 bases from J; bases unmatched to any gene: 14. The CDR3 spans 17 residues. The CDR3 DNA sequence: TGCAGTGCTAGGGAGCCCGGCGGGAGGGCTAGGGCCGGGGAGCTGTTTTTT. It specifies CSAREPGGRARAGELFF.

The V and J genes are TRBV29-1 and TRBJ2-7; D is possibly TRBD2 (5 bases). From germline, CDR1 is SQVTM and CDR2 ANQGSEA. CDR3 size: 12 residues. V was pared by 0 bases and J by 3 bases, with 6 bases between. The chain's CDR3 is CSVEDGDYEQYF. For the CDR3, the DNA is TGCAGCGTTGAAGACGGGGACTACGAGCAGTACTTC.

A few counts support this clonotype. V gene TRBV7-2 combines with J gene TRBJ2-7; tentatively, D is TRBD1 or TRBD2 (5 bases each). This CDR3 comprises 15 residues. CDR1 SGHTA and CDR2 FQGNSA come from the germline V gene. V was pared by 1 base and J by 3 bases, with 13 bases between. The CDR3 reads CASSLELGVNYEQYF. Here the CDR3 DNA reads TGTGCCAGCAGCTTAGAGCTGGGGGTGAACTACGAGCAGTACTTC. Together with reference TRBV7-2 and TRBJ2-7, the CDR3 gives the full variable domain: GAGVSQSPSNKVTEKGKDVELRCDPISGHTALYWYRQSLGQGLEFLIYFQGNSAPDKSGLPSDRFSAERTGGSVSTLTIQRTQQEDSAVYLCASSLELGVNYEQYFGPGTRLTVT.

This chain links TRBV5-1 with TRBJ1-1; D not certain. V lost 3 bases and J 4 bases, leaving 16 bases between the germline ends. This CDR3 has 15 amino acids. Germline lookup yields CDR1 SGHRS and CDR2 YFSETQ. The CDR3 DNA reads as TGCGCCAGCAGCTACTCCAGCGGGATGAGCACTGAAGCTTTCTTT. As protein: CASSYSSGMSTEAFF.

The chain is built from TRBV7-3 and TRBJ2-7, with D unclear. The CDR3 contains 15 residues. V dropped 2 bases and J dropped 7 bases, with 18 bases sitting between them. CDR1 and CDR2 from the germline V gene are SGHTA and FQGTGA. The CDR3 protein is CASSLLGYNTGEQYF. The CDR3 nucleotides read TGTGCCAGCAGCTTATTAGGGTACAACACCGGGGAGCAGTACTTC.

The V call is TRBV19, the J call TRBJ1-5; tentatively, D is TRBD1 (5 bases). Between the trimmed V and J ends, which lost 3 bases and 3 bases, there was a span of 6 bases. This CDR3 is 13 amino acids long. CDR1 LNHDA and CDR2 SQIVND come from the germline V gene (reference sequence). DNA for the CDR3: TGTGCCAGTAGTATGGGGGTCAATCAGCCCCAGCATTTT. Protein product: CASSMGVNQPQHF.

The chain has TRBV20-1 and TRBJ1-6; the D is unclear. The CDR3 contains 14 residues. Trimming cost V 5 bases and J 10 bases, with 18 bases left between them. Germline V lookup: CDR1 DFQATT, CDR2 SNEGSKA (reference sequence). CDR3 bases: TGCAGTGCTCCTTGGAGCGGGGAGAGGTCACCCCTCCACTTT. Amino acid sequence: CSAPWSGERSPLHF.

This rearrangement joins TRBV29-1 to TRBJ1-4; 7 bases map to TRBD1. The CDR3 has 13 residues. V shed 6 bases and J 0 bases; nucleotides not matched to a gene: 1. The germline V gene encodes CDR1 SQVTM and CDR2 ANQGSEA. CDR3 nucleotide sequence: TGCAGCGTGGGACAGACAACTAATGAAAAACTGTTTTTT. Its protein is CSVGQTTNEKLFF.

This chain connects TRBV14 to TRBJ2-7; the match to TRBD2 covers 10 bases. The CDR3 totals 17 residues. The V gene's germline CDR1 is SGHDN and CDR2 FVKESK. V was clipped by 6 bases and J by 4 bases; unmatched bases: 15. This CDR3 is CASRFDCAGLANYEQYF. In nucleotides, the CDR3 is TGTGCCAGCAGATTCGACTGTGCGGGACTAGCGAATTACGAGCAGTACTTC.

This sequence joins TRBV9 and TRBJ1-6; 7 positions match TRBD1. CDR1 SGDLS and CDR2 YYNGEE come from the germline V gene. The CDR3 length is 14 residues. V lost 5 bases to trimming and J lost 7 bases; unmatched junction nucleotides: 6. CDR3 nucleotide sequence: TGTGCCAGCAGGAAGACAGGGTCAAATTCACCCCTCCACTTT. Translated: CASRKTGSNSPLHF.

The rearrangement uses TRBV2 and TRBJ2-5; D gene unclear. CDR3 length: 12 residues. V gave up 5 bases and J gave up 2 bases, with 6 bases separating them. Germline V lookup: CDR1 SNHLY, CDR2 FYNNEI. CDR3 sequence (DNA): TGTGCCAGCAGTCGGAATCAAGAGACCCAGTACTTC. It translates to CASSRNQETQYF.

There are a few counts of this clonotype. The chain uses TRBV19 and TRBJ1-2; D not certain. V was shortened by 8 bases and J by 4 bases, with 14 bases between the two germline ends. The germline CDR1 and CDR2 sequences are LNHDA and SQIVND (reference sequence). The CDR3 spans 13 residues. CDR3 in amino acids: CASLKGIGYGYTF. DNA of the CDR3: TGTGCCAGTCTGAAGGGAATTGGCTATGGCTACACCTTC.

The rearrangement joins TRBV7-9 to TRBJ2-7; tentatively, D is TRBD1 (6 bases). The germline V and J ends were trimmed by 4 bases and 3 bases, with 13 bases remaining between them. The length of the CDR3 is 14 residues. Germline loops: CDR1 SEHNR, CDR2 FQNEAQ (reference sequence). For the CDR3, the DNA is TGTGCCAGCAGCTCCTTGACAGGTTACTACGAGCAGTACTTC. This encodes CASSSLTGYYEQYF. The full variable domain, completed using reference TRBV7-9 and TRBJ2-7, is DTGVSQNPRHKITKRGQNVTFRCDPISEHNRLYWYRQTLGQGPEFLTYFQNEAQLEKSRLLSDRFSAERPKGSFSTLEIQRTEQGDSAMYLCASSSLTGYYEQYFGPGTRLTVT.

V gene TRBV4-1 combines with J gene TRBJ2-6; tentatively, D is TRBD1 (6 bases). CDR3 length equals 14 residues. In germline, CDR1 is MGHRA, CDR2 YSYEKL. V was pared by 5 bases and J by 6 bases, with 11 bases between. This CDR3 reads CASSMQGTANVLTF. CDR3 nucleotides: TGCGCCAGCAGCATGCAGGGGACGGCCAACGTCCTGACTTTC.

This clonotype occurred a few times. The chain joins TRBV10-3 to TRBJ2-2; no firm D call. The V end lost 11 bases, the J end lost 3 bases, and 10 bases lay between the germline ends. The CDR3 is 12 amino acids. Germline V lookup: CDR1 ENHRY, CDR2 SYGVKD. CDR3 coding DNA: TGTGCCGTACAAAAGGACACCGGGGAGCTGTTTTTT. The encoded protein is CAVQKDTGELFF.

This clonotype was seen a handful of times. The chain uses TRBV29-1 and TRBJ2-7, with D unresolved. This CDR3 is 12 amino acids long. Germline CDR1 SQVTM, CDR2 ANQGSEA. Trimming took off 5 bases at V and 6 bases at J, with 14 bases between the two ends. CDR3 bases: TGCAGCGTTCGTCTTGGGGTGATCGAGCAGTACTTC. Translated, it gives CSVRLGVIEQYF.

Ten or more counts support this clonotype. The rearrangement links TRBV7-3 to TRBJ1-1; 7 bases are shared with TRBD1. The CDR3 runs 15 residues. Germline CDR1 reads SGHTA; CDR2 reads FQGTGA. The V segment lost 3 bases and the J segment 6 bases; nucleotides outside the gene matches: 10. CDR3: CASSFRQGLGAEAFF. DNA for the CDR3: TGTGCCAGCAGCTTCCGACAGGGCCTCGGGGCTGAAGCTTTCTTT.

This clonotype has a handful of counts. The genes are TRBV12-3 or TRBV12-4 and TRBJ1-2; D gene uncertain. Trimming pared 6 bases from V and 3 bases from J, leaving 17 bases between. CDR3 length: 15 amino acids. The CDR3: CASSQDRETDYGYTF. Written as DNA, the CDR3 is TGTGCCAGCAGCCAAGATCGCGAGACGGACTATGGCTACACCTTC.